The T cell receptor (beta chain) described here comes from a study of cytomegalovirus exposure and HLA in healthy donors. Note on this clone: Its matching antigen is unknown.

The PCR made use of 60 Vbeta and 13 Jbeta primers. This table comes from immunoSEQ multiplex PCR, and its TCRdb copy is limited to in-frame clones, with some not included. The sample has about 130,000 clones; 83% are singletons. With V trimmed by 5 bases and J by 7 bases, 16 bases remained unmatched. The V gene's germline CDR1 is KGHSH and CDR2 LQKENI. This CDR3 is built from 16 residues. Study-wide results and caveats: The authors listed roughly 150 TCR beta chains as cytomegalovirus-associated.

The gene calls are TRBV18 and TRBJ2-7; 8 bases fit TRBD1. The source of this sequence is a man between 18 and 29 years old in good health and CMV-seropositive. Specimen: PBMCs. The CDR3 spells CASSFSDRESTIEQYF. CDR3 nucleotides: TGTGCCAGCTCATTCTCGGACAGGGAGTCTACGATTGAGCAGTACTTC.